This T cell receptor (beta chain) emerged from a study of cytomegalovirus exposure and HLA in healthy donors. V shed 0 bases, J shed 8 bases, and the junction held 10 bases outside the gene matches. Germline V CDR1 and CDR2: SGHRS, YFSETQ. This CDR3 has 17 amino acids. Both 60 Vbeta primers and 13 Jbeta primers went into the PCR. This table comes from immunoSEQ multiplex PCR, and its TCRdb copy is limited to in-frame clones, with some not included. The sample consists of 190,000 or so clones, 79% of them appearing once. Sequencing was performed on PBMCs. The rearrangement joins TRBV5-1 to TRBJ2-1; 11 positions match TRBD2. The sequence derives from a girl aged 5-17 years in good health and CMV-seropositive. In nucleotides, the CDR3 is TGCGCCAGCAGCTTGGCCGAGATAGCGGGGGGGTTCGATGAGCAGTTCTTC. Translation gives CASSLAEIAGGFDEQFF.